The present T cell receptor beta chain was sequenced within a study of T cells in Graves' hyperthyroidism and ophthalmopathy (dated by TCRdb to about 2019). With respect to the entire study: Peripheral blood samples were taken at the time of initial diagnosis, prior to any treatment. To identify distinguishing TCR V-J signatures, a discovery cohort of around 100 patients was used, comprising 43 with Graves' ophthalmopathy and around 60 with stable Graves' hyperthyroidism. Prospective prediction of ophthalmopathy was tested in an independent validation cohort consisting of 18 to 20 hyperthyroidism patients and about 17 patients who later progressed to ophthalmopathy. The 85 to 100 discovery patients were randomly split 7:3 into training and test sets. In addition, the study compared T-cell repertoires in thyroid tissue and in blood from roughly 6 Graves' hyperthyroidism patients. After blood sampling, hyperthyroidism patients were treated with methimazole at a starting dose of 30 mg daily, and ophthalmopathy patients were treated with high-dose intravenous methylprednisolone. According to the paper, TCR Vbeta CDR3 sequencing was carried out on about 140 peripheral blood samples, which came from 40 to 45 ophthalmopathy, around 75 hyperthyroidism and around 17 progressor patients. Points the paper makes about the study in general: In validation, progression to ophthalmopathy was predicted by the model with roughly 69% sensitivity and nearly 75% specificity, a median of around 6.5 months before onset. Blood samples also contained most of the expanded thyroid clonotypes (frequency above 0.001), which suggests that blood repertoires may reflect thyroid immune responses. No statistical method was used to set the sample size in advance, and investigators knew the group allocation. In cross-validation, a model built on a 13 V-J signature told ophthalmopathy apart from stable hyperthyroidism with 85% to 90% sensitivity and around 81% specificity, and in testing the same model reached 80%/75%.

From its cysteine to its phenylalanine, the CDR3 spans 15 amino acids. Only CDR3 DNA remains: 45 bases, in frame from the first base. V lost 4 bases and J lost 5 bases, and the count of bases not matched to a germline gene is 11. The germline V gene (reference sequence) yields DFQATT for CDR1 and SNEGSKA for CDR2. This clonotype was counted many times. This receptor's antigen is unknown. No base quality values were provided; no much bigger clone lies one nucleotide off. A patient counted as having stable Graves' hyperthyroidism if no progression to ophthalmopathy occurred over 18 months of follow-up. Hyperthyroidism patients were newly diagnosed, had a disease duration of under 2 months, and were aged 18 to 65 years. The study excluded patients with uncontrolled infections, other autoimmune diseases, pregnancy or lactation. Diagnoses relied on clinical symptoms, serum thyroxine and TRAb, thyroid ultrasound and orbital computed tomography. Ficoll-Paque density gradient centrifugation was used to isolate PBMCs from about 10 ml of fresh peripheral blood. Total RNA was extracted using Trizol reagent, and RNA quality was assessed on an Agilent 2100 Bioanalyzer.

TCR beta CDR3 regions were amplified from RNA transcripts. For the first round of RT-PCR on the TCR CDR3, the HTBI primer set was used together with the Qiagen OneStep RT-PCR kit. The libraries were constructed in a second round of multiplex PCR and then size-selected and purified. Libraries were sequenced paired-end with 100 bp reads on an Illumina HiSeq2000. On the study's bioinformatics: SOAPnuke was used to process the raw data, with reads discarded if the reads contained adapters or uncalled bases, had a mean Phred below 15, or lacked an exact constant-primer or identifier match. COPE v1.2.5 was used to merge the high-quality paired reads, and each unique nucleotide sequence was defined as a clonotype. Clonotypes were aligned to IMGT TRBV, TRBD and TRBJ reference segments using MiTCR v1.1. The analysis included only V-J combinations with a frequency above 0.0001, which together covered 98% to 99.2% of the repertoires. The TCS score was defined as F50 (clonal expansion) divided by E x V (chaos), with BLOSUM62-based TCRdist calculated between CDR3 peptides within each V-J. Welch's t-statistics and random forest reduced roughly 540 V-J features to about 13, which were used in a naive Bayes classifier (R e1071). TCRdb applied fastp at Q25 and MiXCR to the public reads, then kept only in-frame beta chains. CDR3 protein duplicates are merged, each entry listing the most common genes and DNA. None of the V and J calls come from the authors' own analysis; TCRdb made them. This sample comprises some 460,000 distinct CDR3 sequences, less than 20% of them detected only once. Over 7.5% of the sample is taken by the ten largest.

The chain links TRBV20-1 with TRBJ2-5, with TRBD2 matching 9 junction bases. The clonotype comes from a young woman with Graves' hyperthyroidism. The sample consisted of blood. The CDR3 is CSANLIAGDWETQYF. DNA sequence: TGCAGTGCTAACTTAATAGCGGGGGATTGGGAGACCCAGTACTTC.